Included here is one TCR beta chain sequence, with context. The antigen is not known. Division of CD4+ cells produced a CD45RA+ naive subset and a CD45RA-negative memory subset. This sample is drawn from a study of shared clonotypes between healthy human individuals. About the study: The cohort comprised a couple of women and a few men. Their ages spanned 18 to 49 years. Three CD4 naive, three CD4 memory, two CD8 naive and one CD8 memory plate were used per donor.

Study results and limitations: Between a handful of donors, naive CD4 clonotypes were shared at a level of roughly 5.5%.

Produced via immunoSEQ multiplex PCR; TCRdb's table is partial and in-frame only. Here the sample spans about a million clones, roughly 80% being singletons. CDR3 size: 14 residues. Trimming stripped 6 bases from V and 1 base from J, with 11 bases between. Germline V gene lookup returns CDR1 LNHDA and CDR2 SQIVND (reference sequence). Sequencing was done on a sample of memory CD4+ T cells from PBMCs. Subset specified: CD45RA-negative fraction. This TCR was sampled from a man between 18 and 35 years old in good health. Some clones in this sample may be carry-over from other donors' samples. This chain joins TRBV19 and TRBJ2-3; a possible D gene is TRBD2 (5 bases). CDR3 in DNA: TGTGCCAGTAGGCGCTTTAGCGGCACAGATACGCAGTATTTT. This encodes CASRRFSGTDTQYF.